A single T cell receptor beta chain is shown here with its context. The data originate from a study of blood T cell repertoires in COVID-19. Whole-study context: Spain, Italy and the United States supplied samples that represented acute and convalescent COVID-19.

In the study's own analysis: Using reference gene primer amplification, nucleated cell counts were estimated. Here immunoSEQ multiplex PCR was the method, and the copy in TCRdb shows in-frame clones only, minus some. D and trimming were read from the DNA, whereas the V and J calls and clone size are those reported in that table. The table lists 97,000 or so clones, about 81% of them singletons. The germline V gene encodes CDR1 SGHTA and CDR2 FQGNSA. V trimming: 2 bases; J trimming: 3 bases; junction bases outside the gene matches: 10. There are 17 residues in the CDR3. The chain uses TRBV7-2 and TRBJ1-3; TRBD1 matches at 7 bases. The sequence came from a man older than 75 with acute or convalescent COVID-19. The sequencing input was peripheral blood. CDR3 residues: CASSLFPQGTGGNTIYF. The CDR3 DNA follows: TGTGCCAGCAGCTTATTCCCACAGGGGACGGGTGGAAACACCATATATTTT.